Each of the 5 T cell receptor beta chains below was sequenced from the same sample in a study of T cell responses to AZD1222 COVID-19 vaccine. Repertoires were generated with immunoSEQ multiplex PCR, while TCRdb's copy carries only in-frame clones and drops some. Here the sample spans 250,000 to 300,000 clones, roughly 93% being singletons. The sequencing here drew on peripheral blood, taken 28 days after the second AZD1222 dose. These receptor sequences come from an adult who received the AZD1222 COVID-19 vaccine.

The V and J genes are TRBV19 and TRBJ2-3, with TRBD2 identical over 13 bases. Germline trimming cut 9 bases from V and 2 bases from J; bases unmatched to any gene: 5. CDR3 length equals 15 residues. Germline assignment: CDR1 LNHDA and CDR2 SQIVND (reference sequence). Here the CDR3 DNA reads TGTGCCAGCCGGACTAGCGGGGGATCCACAGATACGCAGTATTTT. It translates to CASRTSGGSTDTQYF.

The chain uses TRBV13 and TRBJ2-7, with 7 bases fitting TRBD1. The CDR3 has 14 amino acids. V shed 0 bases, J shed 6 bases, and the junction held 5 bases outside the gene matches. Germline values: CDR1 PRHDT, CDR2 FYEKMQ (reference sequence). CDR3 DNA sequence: TGTGCCAGCAGCTTAGGACAGGGGTTCTTCGAGCAGTACTTC. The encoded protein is CASSLGQGFFEQYF.

The CDR3 coding sequence is TGTGCCAGCAGCTTTAACACCGCCGGCGAGCAGTACTTC. It is translated as CASSFNTAGEQYF. The J gene is TRBJ2-7, the V gene TRBV7-9; D uncertain. The germline V and J ends were trimmed by 3 bases and 6 bases, with 12 bases remaining between them. Germline assignment: CDR1 SEHNR and CDR2 FQNEAQ (reference sequence). The CDR3 is made up of 13 amino acids.

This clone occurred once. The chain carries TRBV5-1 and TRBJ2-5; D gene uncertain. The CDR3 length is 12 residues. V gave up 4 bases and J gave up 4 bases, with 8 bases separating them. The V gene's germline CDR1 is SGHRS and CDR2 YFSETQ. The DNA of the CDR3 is TGCGCCAGCAGCACCTACGGAGAGACCCAGTACTTC. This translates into CASSTYGETQYF.

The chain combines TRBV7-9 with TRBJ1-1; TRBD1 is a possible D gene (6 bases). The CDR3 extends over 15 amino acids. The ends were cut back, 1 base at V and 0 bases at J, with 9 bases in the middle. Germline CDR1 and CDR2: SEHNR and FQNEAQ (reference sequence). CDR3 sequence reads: CASSLGGQLNTEAFF. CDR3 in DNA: TGTGCCAGCAGCTTAGGAGGACAGTTGAACACTGAAGCTTTCTTT.